This TCR beta chain was observed in a study of tumor and adjacent non-tumor tissue in lung cancer. This sample's RNA came from whole unsorted tissue. TCRbeta libraries were built with three rounds of nested PCR, modified from ARM-PCR. TCRdb re-called the multiplex PCR reads with MiXCR, one entry per CDR3 protein. This table holds approximately 76,000 distinct CDR3 sequences, around 70% found once. The CDR3 is made up of 16 amino acids. CDR1 is SGHNT, CDR2 YENEEA, per germline. Trimming pared 5 bases from V and 0 bases from J, leaving 14 bases between. The V and J genes are TRBV11-3 and TRBJ2-1; D call uncertain. The clonotype was recovered from a woman aged 70-85 years with non-small cell lung cancer. Sequenced sample: lung tumor tissue. CDR3 loop: CASSPRPRNSYNEQFF. The CDR3 bases are TGTGCCAGCAGCCCAAGACCTAGGAACTCCTACAATGAGCAGTTCTTC.